These 19 T cell receptor beta chains came from one sample sequenced in a study of cytomegalovirus exposure and HLA in healthy donors. The PCR ran on 60 Vbeta and 13 Jbeta primers. Libraries were prepared by immunoSEQ multiplex PCR; TCRdb keeps only in-frame clonotypes and omits some of them. The repertoire holds about 130,000 clones, with about 79% as singletons. The sequenced sample was PBMCs. Receptors originate from a woman aged 45-59 years in good health and CMV-seronegative.

The rearrangement uses TRBV7-9 and TRBJ2-7, with 9 nucleotides matching TRBD1. The CDR3 runs to 15 residues. After removal of 4 bases from V and 3 bases from J, the junction contained 7 bases not matched to a gene. Germline CDR1 is SEHNR and CDR2 is FQNEAQ (reference sequence). CDR3 DNA sequence: TGTGCCAGCAGCTCCCGGGACAGGGTAAACTACGAGCAGTACTTC. This encodes CASSSRDRVNYEQYF.

The gene calls are TRBV5-1 and TRBJ2-2; D is undetermined. Trimming removed 4 bases at V and 4 bases at J, with 5 bases between. In germline, CDR1 is SGHRS, CDR2 YFSETQ. The CDR3 is made up of 12 amino acids. The CDR3 spells CASSRVTGELFF. The CDR3 region has the DNA TGCGCCAGCAGCAGAGTCACCGGGGAGCTGTTTTTT.

This clone came up once. The CDR3 sequence: CASREQGTEAFF. The CDR3 nucleotides read TGTGCCAGCAGGGAACAGGGCACTGAAGCTTTCTTT. This sequence joins TRBV6-1 and TRBJ1-1; the D gene is possibly TRBD1 (6 bases). V was trimmed by 6 bases and J by 4 bases, leaving 9 bases between them. The CDR3 length is 12 residues. Germline lookup yields CDR1 MNHNS and CDR2 SASEGT.

The gene calls are TRBV28 and TRBJ2-1; unclear D gene. Deletions cut 5 bases from V and 7 bases from J, with 15 bases between. The length of the CDR3 is 14 residues. The V gene's germline CDR1 is MDHEN and CDR2 SYDVKM. This chain's CDR3 is CASSGLRYRNEQFF. The CDR3 bases are TGTGCCAGCAGTGGTTTGCGGTATAGGAATGAGCAGTTCTTC.

DNA for the CDR3: TGTGCCGGTCGGACCGGGACAGGGGCGAACACTGAAGCTTTCTTT. Residues: CAGRTGTGANTEAFF. This chain connects TRBV6-5 to TRBJ1-1, with 10 positions matching TRBD1. This CDR3 contains 15 residues. Germline-derived CDR1 and CDR2 are MNHEY and SVGAGI. V shed 11 bases, J shed 1 base, and the junction held 10 bases outside the gene matches.

This clone was observed once. The chain uses TRBV4-3 and TRBJ2-1; 13 nucleotides align to TRBD2. In germline, CDR1 is LGHNA, CDR2 YSLEER. The V and J ends lost 4 bases and 6 bases, in that order; junction bases with no gene match: 18. The CDR3 is 20 amino acids. The CDR3 sequence: CASSRGRFIGTSGISNEQFF. CDR3 nucleotides: TGCGCCAGCAGCCGAGGACGCTTTATAGGGACTAGCGGGATTTCCAATGAGCAGTTCTTC.

The V call is TRBV14, the J call TRBJ2-1, with 11 bases matching TRBD2. The V gene's germline CDR1 is SGHDN and CDR2 FVKESK. The length of the CDR3 is 15 residues. After removal of 4 bases from V and 6 bases from J, the junction contained 5 bases not matched to a gene. The CDR3 DNA reads TGTGCCAGCAGCCTACTAGCGGGAGTGGTCAATGAGCAGTTCTTC. This encodes CASSLLAGVVNEQFF. Full variable domain (remainder filled in from reference TRBV14 and TRBJ2-1): EAGVTQFPSHSVIEKGQTVTLRCDPISGHDNLYWYRRVMGKEIKFLLHFVKESKQDESGMPNNRFLAERTGGTYSTLKVQPAELEDSGVYFCASSLLAGVVNEQFFGPGTRLTVL.

This chain joins TRBV14 and TRBJ2-7; D is unresolved. This CDR3 spans 13 amino acids. Trimming took 0 bases from V and 6 from J, leaving 9 bases between them. CDR1 SGHDN and CDR2 FVKESK come from the germline V gene. The CDR3 sequence is CASSQEGHGEQYF. CDR3 nucleotides: TGTGCCAGCAGCCAAGAGGGCCACGGCGAGCAGTACTTC. The variable domain in full, with the rest retrieved from reference TRBV14 and TRBJ2-7, is EAGVTQFPSHSVIEKGQTVTLRCDPISGHDNLYWYRRVMGKEIKFLLHFVKESKQDESGMPNNRFLAERTGGTYSTLKVQPAELEDSGVYFCASSQEGHGEQYFGPGTRLTVT.

The chain has TRBV5-4 and TRBJ2-2; 8 nucleotides align to TRBD2. Germline V gene sequence: CDR1 SGHNT, CDR2 YYREEE (reference sequence). The CDR3 covers 16 residues. J lost 7 bases, V lost 3 bases, and 11 bases had no gene match. CDR3 residues: CASSSPREGMSGELFF. In DNA form, the CDR3 reads TGTGCCAGCAGCTCCCCTCGGGAGGGAATGAGCGGGGAGCTGTTTTTT.

The chain is built from TRBV6-5 and TRBJ2-7; TRBD1 matches at 7 bases. Unmatched junction bases numbered 9, after V lost 3 bases and J lost 4 bases. Germline CDR1 reads MNHEY; CDR2 reads SVGAGI. The CDR3 contains 15 residues. This chain's CDR3 is CASSYHDRVSYEQYF. CDR3 DNA sequence: TGTGCCAGCAGTTATCACGACAGGGTATCGTACGAGCAGTACTTC.

The CDR3 loop is CASSRQGSYEQYF. The CDR3 DNA follows: TGTGCCAGCAGTCGACAGGGTTCCTACGAGCAGTACTTC. J is TRBJ2-7 and V is TRBV6-5, with TRBD1 matching over 7 bases. V was clipped by 5 bases and J by 1 base; unmatched bases: 2. The CDR3 loop spans 13 amino acids. Germline loops: CDR1 MNHEY, CDR2 SVGAGI.

V usage is TRBV15 and J usage is TRBJ2-3; a possible D gene is TRBD1 (5 bases). The CDR3 spans 14 residues. Per germline, CDR1 LNHNV and CDR2 YYDKDF (reference sequence). V was trimmed by 3 bases and J by 2 bases, leaving 9 bases between them. CDR3 amino acids: CATSSRVVTDTQYF. CDR3 in DNA: TGTGCCACCAGCAGCAGGGTGGTCACAGATACGCAGTATTTT.

There are a few counts of this clone. V usage is TRBV5-4 and J usage is TRBJ2-2; weak D call: TRBD1 (6 bases). Germline lookup yields CDR1 SGHNT and CDR2 YYREEE (reference sequence). The CDR3 consists of 13 residues. Trimming shortened V by 3 bases and J by 6 bases, and 9 bases separated the two germline ends. CDR3 protein: CASSSQGSGELFF. The CDR3, as DNA: TGTGCCAGCAGCTCCCAGGGGTCCGGGGAGCTGTTTTTT.

The chain combines TRBV4-1 with TRBJ2-2, with 9 bases matching TRBD1. The CDR3 is 19 residues long. With 8 bases clipped from V and 1 base from J, the junction kept 17 bases outside the gene matches. Germline V gene sequence: CDR1 MGHRA, CDR2 YSYEKL. The CDR3 protein is CASYYSGTGSMGNTGELFF. CDR3 coding DNA: TGCGCCAGCTACTATTCCGGGACAGGGTCGATGGGGAACACCGGGGAGCTGTTTTTT.

The sample holds a few counts of this clone. The chain is built from TRBV9 and TRBJ1-2; 12 positions agree with TRBD1. V lost 3 bases to trimming and J lost 4 bases; unmatched junction nucleotides: 10. There are 17 residues in the CDR3. CDR1 is SGDLS and CDR2 is YYNGEE in the germline V gene. Written as DNA, the CDR3 is TGTGCCAGCAGCGCTGGGACAGGGGGCGTCTCACTCTATGGCTACACCTTC. This sequence encodes CASSAGTGGVSLYGYTF.

V usage is TRBV10-3 and J usage is TRBJ2-5; D might be TRBD2 (6 bases). CDR3 length: 13 residues. Germline V gene data show CDR1 as ENHRY and CDR2 as SYGVKD. V lost 4 bases to trimming and J lost 1 base, with 7 bases between them. The CDR3 loop is CAISGGLQETQYF. DNA for the CDR3: TGTGCCATCAGTGGGGGACTCCAAGAGACCCAGTACTTC.

The rearrangement joins TRBV10-3 to TRBJ1-1; 9 positions agree with TRBD1. V was pared by 0 bases and J by 6 bases, with 11 bases of the junction left unmatched. CDR3 size: 17 residues. Germline values: CDR1 ENHRY, CDR2 SYGVKD. The CDR3 protein is CAISESGQGKESAEAFF. The CDR3 DNA reads as TGTGCCATCAGTGAGTCCGGACAGGGGAAAGAAAGCGCTGAAGCTTTCTTT.

The chain's CDR3 is CASSDIPGLTTEAFF. The DNA for the CDR3 is TGTGCCAGCAGTGATATCCCAGGGCTTACCACTGAAGCTTTCTTT. The genes are TRBV6-1 and TRBJ1-1; maybe TRBD1 (5 bases). Germline values: CDR1 MNHNS, CDR2 SASEGT. V lost 3 bases, J lost 4 bases, and 15 bases lay in between. The CDR3 loop spans 15 amino acids.

This sequence joins TRBV27 and TRBJ2-2, with 7 bases lining up with TRBD2. The CDR3 is 15 residues long. The germline CDR1 and CDR2 sequences are MNHEY and SMNVEV (reference sequence). The ends lost 3 bases at V and 5 bases at J; junction bases unmatched: 6. The CDR3 reads CASSFRTRSTGELFF. CDR3 in DNA: TGTGCCAGCAGTTTTCGGACTAGGAGTACCGGGGAGCTGTTTTTT.